The 13 T cell receptor beta chains presented below share a single source sample, sequenced in a study of PD-1 blockade in classical Hodgkin lymphoma (dated by TCRdb to about 2020). The label giving this sample's time point can be read as: newly diagnosed, previously untreated cHL patient sample. Library generation was performed with the immunoSEQ multiplex PCR assay. TCRdb obtained this table from immuneACCESS and retained in-frame rearrangements with V and J assigned. These tables miss some clones; where compared with another copy, unresolved V genes account for less than half of the shortfall, and the remainder is unexplained. The sample contains fewer than 35,000 clones, 90% to 95% of them found a single time. The ten top clones hold under 4% of the sample. The sequencing sample was made of peripheral blood mononuclear cells (PBMCs). The receptors shown here come from a human donor with classical Hodgkin lymphoma.

This clone was detected once. V gene TRBV10-3 combines with J gene TRBJ2-1, with TRBD2 identical over 9 bases. The germline V gene has CDR1 ENHRY and CDR2 SYGVKD. The CDR3 totals 17 residues. Trimming cost V 0 bases and J 6 bases; bases outside gene matches: 9. CDR3: CAISESLSAGGPNEQFF. The CDR3 DNA is TGTGCCATCAGTGAGTCACTGTCCGCGGGAGGGCCCAATGAGCAGTTCTTC.

V and J are TRBV6-4 and TRBJ1-1; D gene uncertain. This CDR3 has 13 amino acids. Trimming removed 6 bases from V and 0 bases from J, with 8 bases in between. CDR1 MRHNA and CDR2 SNTAGT come from the germline V gene. The chain's CDR3 is CASRRELNTEAFF. The CDR3 DNA reads as TGTGCCAGCAGAAGGGAACTGAACACTGAAGCTTTCTTT.

V usage is TRBV5-1 and J usage is TRBJ2-1; tentative D call: TRBD2 (5 bases). There are 15 residues in the CDR3. V dropped 4 bases and J dropped 7 bases, with 18 bases sitting between them. Germline V lookup: CDR1 SGHRS, CDR2 YFSETQ. The CDR3 protein is CASSREEVHRNEQFF. CDR3 coding DNA: TGCGCCAGCAGCCGGGAAGAGGTCCATAGGAATGAGCAGTTCTTC.

V and J are TRBV19 and TRBJ2-1; the D is unclear. V was clipped by 2 bases and J by 9 bases, with 11 bases between them. The germline V gene encodes CDR1 LNHDA and CDR2 SQIVND (reference sequence). The CDR3 has 13 amino acids. The CDR3 protein is CASSIRENGEQFF. DNA of the CDR3: TGTGCCAGTAGTATACGAGAGAATGGTGAGCAGTTCTTC.

The chain employs TRBV19 and TRBJ1-1; the D is unclear. The CDR3 extends over 16 amino acids. V was clipped by 8 bases and J by 0 bases, with 19 bases between them. Germline loops: CDR1 LNHDA, CDR2 SQIVND (reference sequence). CDR3 in DNA: TGTGCCAGTGCTGCGGCAGCCGGGCTAATGAACACTGAAGCTTTCTTT. This encodes CASAAAAGLMNTEAFF. Full variable domain (rest looked up from reference TRBV19 and TRBJ1-1): DGGITQSPKYLFRKEGQNVTLSCEQNLNHDAMYWYRQDPGQGLRLIYYSQIVNDFQKGDIAEGYSVSREKKESFPLTVTSAQKNPTAFYLCASAAAAGLMNTEAFFGQGTRLTVV.

The V and J genes are TRBV25-1 and TRBJ1-2, with 7 bases aligning to TRBD1. The CDR3 is 15 amino acids. With 4 bases clipped from V and 2 bases from J, the junction kept 7 bases outside the gene matches. CDR1 is MGHDK, CDR2 SYGVNS, per germline. The CDR3 is CASSVYGTDNYGYTF. Written as DNA, the CDR3 is TGTGCCAGCAGTGTCTATGGGACAGACAACTATGGCTACACCTTC.

The chain is built from TRBV4-1 and TRBJ2-3; 7 positions match TRBD2. V shed 0 bases and J 2 bases; nucleotides not matched to a gene: 2. CDR3 length equals 15 residues. Per germline, CDR1 MGHRA and CDR2 YSYEKL. The CDR3 loop reads CASSQEAGDTDTQYF. The DNA for the CDR3 is TGCGCCAGCAGCCAAGAGGCGGGAGACACAGATACGCAGTATTTT.

This chain links TRBV7-2 with TRBJ2-3; TRBD2 aligns across 10 bases. Per germline, CDR1 SGHTA and CDR2 FQGNSA. This CDR3 region has 17 residues. The V segment lost 2 bases and the J segment 3 bases; nucleotides outside the gene matches: 8. The CDR3 bases are TGTGCCAGCAGCTTACGGCTAGCGGGAGTATTAACAGATACGCAGTATTTT. Residues: CASSLRLAGVLTDTQYF.

The rearrangement uses TRBV10-3 and TRBJ2-7; TRBD2 aligns across 9 bases. The ends lost 10 bases at V and 4 bases at J; junction bases unmatched: 2. The CDR3 loop spans 11 amino acids. In germline, CDR1 is ENHRY, CDR2 SYGVKD. CDR3 sequence reads: CATTSGYEQYF. DNA for the CDR3: TGTGCCACAACTAGCGGGTACGAGCAGTACTTC.

The rearrangement joins TRBV6-5 to TRBJ2-7; 8 bases match TRBD1. V lost 5 bases and J lost 3; bases outside the gene matches: 3. Germline V CDR1 and CDR2: MNHEY, SVGAGI. The CDR3 is made up of 13 amino acids. CDR3 nucleotide sequence: TGTGCCAGCAGTCCAGGGGGCGGCTACGAGCAGTACTTC. It yields the protein CASSPGGGYEQYF.

The chain employs TRBV5-4 and TRBJ1-3; possible D gene TRBD1, 5 bases. The CDR3 totals 16 residues. Trimming stripped 2 bases from V and 0 bases from J, with 12 bases between. Per germline, CDR1 SGHNT and CDR2 YYREEE (reference sequence). The CDR3 coding sequence is TGTGCCAGCAGCTTAGCCAGGGCCGGCTCTGGAAACACCATATATTTT. It specifies CASSLARAGSGNTIYF.

In nucleotides, the CDR3 is TGTGCCAGCTCACCTTCGGGAGCTGGGGCCAACGTCCTGACTTTC. Amino acid sequence: CASSPSGAGANVLTF. This sequence joins TRBV18 and TRBJ2-6, with D perhaps TRBD2 (6 bases). The germline V gene has CDR1 KGHSH and CDR2 LQKENI. The CDR3 is 15 residues long. The germline V and J ends were trimmed by 3 bases and 2 bases, with 8 bases remaining between them. Based on the CDR3 plus reference TRBV18 and TRBJ2-6, the full variable domain is NAGVMQNPRHLVRRRGQEARLRCSPMKGHSHVYWYRQLPEEGLKFMVYLQKENIIDESGMPKERFSAEFPKEGPSILRIQQVVRGDSAAYFCASSPSGAGANVLTFGAGSRLTVL.

The J gene is TRBJ1-3, the V gene TRBV9, with no clear D. Germline values: CDR1 SGDLS, CDR2 YYNGEE. CDR3 size: 15 residues. V lost 1 base and J 0 bases, leaving 8 bases between the germline ends. The chain's CDR3 is CASSVRALSGNTIYF. CDR3 sequence (DNA): TGTGCCAGCAGCGTACGGGCCCTCTCTGGAAACACCATATATTTT.